The rows below give T cell receptor beta chains drawn from one sample of a study of cytomegalovirus exposure and HLA in healthy donors. Assay: immunoSEQ multiplex PCR; the TCRdb copy retains only in-frame clones and omits some. The table shows 160,000 or so clones, with almost 80% occurring only once. What was sequenced was PBMCs. Receptor source: a male donor in good health and CMV-seronegative. CDR3s include the opening cysteine and the closing phenylalanine or tryptophan. Each record gives: V gene, clone size, J gene, D gene, CDR3 protein, CDR3 DNA. D genes are given only for firm matches. A row's size may be missing; if present it is once, few, many or a size class.

TRBV6-1	-	TRBJ1-4	-	CASSEFAGVREKLFF	TGTGCCAGCAGTGAATTTGCGGGGGTCCGCGAAAAACTGTTTTTT
TRBV5-1	-	TRBJ2-2	-	CASSLGGQLSSTGELFF	TGCGCCAGCAGCTTGGGGGGACAACTATCGAGCACCGGGGAGCTGTTTTTT
TRBV28	few	TRBJ1-4	TRBD1	CASSLFPLDRGHEKLFF	TGTGCCAGCAGTCTATTCCCCTTGGACAGGGGCCATGAAAAACTGTTTTTT
TRBV2	-	TRBJ2-2	-	CASYSEGDTGELFF	TGTGCCAGCTACTCAGAGGGGGACACCGGGGAGCTGTTTTTT
TRBV2	-	TRBJ2-5	-	CASTLGALELRQYF	TGTGCCAGCACCTTGGGGGCCCTCGAGTTGCGCCAGTACTTC
TRBV2	few	TRBJ1-4	TRBD1	CASIRQGYGEKLFF	TGTGCCAGCATTAGACAGGGTTACGGTGAAAAACTGTTTTTT
TRBV2	-	TRBJ2-7	TRBD1	CASRTGSSYEQYF	TGTGCCAGTAGGACAGGGAGCTCCTACGAGCAGTACTTC
TRBV5-6	-	TRBJ2-3	-	CASSLAGADTQYF	TGTGCCAGCAGCTTGGCCGGGGCAGATACGCAGTATTTT
TRBV21-1	few	TRBJ2-7	-	CASKGQGVYYEQYF	TGTGCCAGCAAGGGACAGGGGGTTTACTACGAGCAGTACTTC
TRBV29-1	-	TRBJ1-2	-	CSADRSGGGYTF	TGCAGCGCCGACAGGTCCGGCGGTGGCTACACCTTC
TRBV29-1	-	TRBJ1-3	-	CSVIRVPTGNTIYF	TGCAGCGTTATCAGGGTTCCTACGGGAAACACCATATATTTT
TRBV27	-	TRBJ2-7	-	CASRPRLAHSYEQYF	TGTGCCAGCAGGCCGAGGCTAGCGCACTCCTACGAGCAGTACTTC
TRBV11-1	few	TRBJ1-6	-	CASSLSQVGNSPLHF	TGTGCCAGCAGCCTAAGCCAGGTCGGCAATTCACCCCTCCACTTT
TRBV9	-	TRBJ2-3	-	CASSVQLANPTQYF	TGTGCCAGCAGCGTACAACTCGCCAACCCTACGCAGTATTTT
TRBV7-9	-	TRBJ1-6	-	CASSLSTILGLRNSPLHF	TGTGCCAGCAGCTTATCGACTATTTTAGGTTTGAGGAATTCACCCCTCCACTTT
TRBV28	-	TRBJ1-1	TRBD1	CASSKGQVMNTEAFF	TGTGCCAGCAGCAAGGGACAGGTCATGAACACTGAAGCTTTCTTT
TRBV5-1	-	TRBJ2-1	TRBD1	CASSLLQGIYNEQFF	TGCGCCAGCAGCCTACTACAGGGGATCTACAATGAGCAGTTCTTC
TRBV4-3	-	TRBJ2-3	-	CASSQVPGVSGGSDTQYF	TGCGCCAGCAGCCAAGTCCCGGGGGTCTCGGGTGGTTCAGATACGCAGTATTTT
TRBV7-2	-	TRBJ2-1	TRBD2	CASSLGQGRGSGYNEQFF	TGTGCCAGCAGCTTAGGCCAAGGGAGGGGTAGCGGATACAATGAGCAGTTCTTC
TRBV6-5	-	TRBJ1-6	TRBD1	CASSLGRDRGPPLHF	TGTGCCAGCAGTCTGGGGAGGGACAGGGGGCCACCCCTCCACTTT
TRBV7-9	-	TRBJ2-3	TRBD2	CASSLSGGDTQYF	TGTGCCAGCAGCTTATCGGGGGGGGATACGCAGTATTTT
TRBV29-1	-	TRBJ1-2	-	CSVEGRQQGGYGYTF	TGCAGCGTTGAAGGACGGCAACAGGGTGGCTATGGCTACACCTTC
TRBV6-1	-	TRBJ1-4	-	CASKDSYNEKLFF	TGTGCCAGCAAGGACAGCTATAATGAAAAACTGTTTTTT
TRBV4-1	-	TRBJ1-4	-	CASSYRDQANEKLFF	TGCGCCAGCAGCTACAGGGATCAGGCTAATGAAAAACTGTTTTTT
TRBV9	-	TRBJ2-3	-	CASSVVAGALTDTQYF	TGTGCCAGCAGCGTAGTCGCGGGGGCCTTAACAGATACGCAGTATTTT
TRBV18	-	TRBJ1-3	-	CASSPPNSGNTIYF	TGTGCCAGCTCACCACCTAACTCTGGAAACACCATATATTTT
TRBV18	-	TRBJ2-3	-	CASSEYRESPDTQYF	TGTGCCAGCTCGGAGTACAGGGAGAGCCCAGATACGCAGTATTTT
TRBV30	-	TRBJ2-3	TRBD2	CAWMFSGLSTDTQYF	TGTGCCTGGATGTTTAGCGGGCTAAGCACAGATACGCAGTATTTT
TRBV15	few	TRBJ1-2	-	CATSREGGSTYGYTF	TGTGCCACCAGCAGAGAGGGAGGGAGCACCTATGGCTACACCTTC
TRBV28	few	TRBJ2-7	TRBD2	CASSPMVLAGDYEQYF	TGTGCCAGCAGTCCAATGGTACTAGCGGGAGACTACGAGCAGTACTTC
TRBV10-3	-	TRBJ2-3	-	CAITGSRADTQYF	TGTGCCATCACCGGCAGTCGGGCAGATACGCAGTATTTT
TRBV9	-	TRBJ2-7	TRBD1	CASSATGQGSYEQYF	TGTGCCAGCAGCGCGACAGGACAGGGCTCCTACGAGCAGTACTTC
TRBV9	-	TRBJ1-4	TRBD1	CASSAETGNEKLFF	TGTGCCAGCAGCGCGGAGACAGGGAATGAAAAACTGTTTTTT
TRBV18	-	TRBJ2-2	-	CASSSGQSNTGELFF	TGTGCCAGCTCATCAGGACAGTCGAACACCGGGGAGCTGTTTTTT
TRBV9	-	TRBJ2-2	-	CASSGSKDPGVTGELFF	TGTGCCAGCAGCGGATCCAAAGACCCAGGGGTCACCGGGGAGCTGTTTTTT
TRBV19	few	TRBJ2-3	-	CASSGLGTDTQYF	TGTGCCAGTAGTGGGCTGGGCACAGATACGCAGTATTTT
TRBV15	-	TRBJ2-1	TRBD2	CATSSPKGTSGSWGYNEQFF	TGTGCCACCAGCTCCCCCAAGGGGACTAGCGGGTCCTGGGGCTACAATGAGCAGTTCTTC
TRBV6-4	-	TRBJ1-2	TRBD1	CASSAGQGIDVDGYTF	TGTGCCAGCAGTGCGGGACAGGGTATTGACGTTGATGGCTACACCTTC
TRBV7-2	-	TRBJ2-4	TRBD2	CASSARIAGGYDIQYF	TGTGCCAGCAGCGCACGAATAGCGGGGGGGTATGACATTCAGTACTTC
TRBV5-6	-	TRBJ1-1	-	CASSLDPGPNIEAFF	TGTGCCAGCAGCTTGGATCCAGGGCCGAACATTGAAGCTTTCTTT
TRBV28	-	TRBJ1-6	-	CASSVPSSYNSPLHF	TGTGCCAGCAGTGTACCGAGCTCCTATAATTCACCCCTCCACTTT
TRBV21-1	-	TRBJ1-1	-	CASRRQGRTEAFF	TGTGCCAGCAGAAGACAGGGGCGCACTGAAGCTTTCTTT
TRBV4-1	-	TRBJ2-7	TRBD2	CASSLGLALLAYEQYF	TGCGCCAGCAGCCTGGGACTAGCTCTTCTCGCCTACGAGCAGTACTTC
TRBV6-5	-	TRBJ1-6	TRBD1	CASSFGTDGSPLHF	TGTGCCAGCAGCTTCGGGACAGACGGATCACCCCTCCACTTT
TRBV4-3	few	TRBJ2-2	-	CASSPFAGELFF	TGCGCCAGCAGCCCCTTCGCCGGGGAGCTGTTTTTT
TRBV6-6	-	TRBJ2-7	TRBD1	CASSRDRAYEQYF	TGTGCCAGCTCTCGGGACAGGGCCTACGAGCAGTACTTC
TRBV9	-	TRBJ1-1	-	CASSAHQGSTEAFF	TGTGCCAGCAGCGCCCACCAGGGGAGCACTGAAGCTTTCTTT
TRBV11-2	-	TRBJ2-7	TRBD2	CASSLVGLAGAGEQYF	TGTGCCAGCAGCTTAGTCGGGCTAGCGGGAGCCGGCGAGCAGTACTTC
TRBV19	-	TRBJ1-4	TRBD1	CASRYRGEEKLFF	TGTGCCAGTAGGTACAGGGGTGAGGAAAAACTGTTTTTT
TRBV7-2	-	TRBJ2-2	-	CASSLQGIALKLRTGELFF	TGTGCCAGCAGCTTACAGGGGATCGCCCTCAAACTCCGGACCGGGGAGCTGTTTTTT
TRBV7-2	once	TRBJ2-7	TRBD2	CASSPPALAGGGEQYF	TGTGCCAGCAGCCCGCCCGCCCTAGCGGGGGGGGGCGAGCAGTACTTC
TRBV10-3	-	TRBJ1-5	-	CAIRPENPNQPQHF	TGTGCCATCAGACCGGAGAATCCCAATCAGCCCCAGCATTTT
TRBV2	-	TRBJ2-3	-	CASSRQRTTSDTQYF	TGTGCCAGCAGCCGGCAGCGGACCACCTCAGATACGCAGTATTTT